Reported below is one TCR beta chain. The CDR3 spans 14 residues. J lost 8 bases, V lost 5 bases, and 5 bases had no gene match. Germline V CDR1 and CDR2: SGHTA, FQGTGA. This record belongs to a study of blood T cell repertoires in COVID-19. This table comes from immunoSEQ multiplex PCR, and its TCRdb copy is limited to in-frame clones, with some not included. The table has fewer than 300,000 clones, around four fifths seen once. The receptor was isolated from a man at least 80 years old with acute or convalescent COVID-19. The sequenced sample was peripheral blood. The chain employs TRBV7-3 and TRBJ2-1; 11 positions agree with TRBD2. The CDR3 here is CASSVAGGSYEQFF. The CDR3, as DNA: TGTGCCAGCAGCGTAGCGGGAGGGTCCTATGAGCAGTTCTTC.